These 20 T cell receptor beta chains originate from one sample sequenced in a study of OX40 agonist ivuxolimab in advanced cancers. TCRdb's copy holds only in-frame clones and misses some; the assay was immunoSEQ multiplex PCR. The sample contains 80,000 or so clones, 84% of which appear only once. The sample was CD4+ or CD8+ T cells sorted from blood, taken in a trial of the OX40 agonist ivuxolimab. These TCRs come from an adult with an advanced solid tumor such as melanoma, head and neck, liver or kidney cancer.

This rearrangement joins TRBV2 to TRBJ1-3; D is unclear. Per germline, CDR1 SNHLY and CDR2 FYNNEI. The CDR3 consists of 12 residues. Between the trimmed V and J ends, which lost 2 bases and 11 bases, there was a span of 10 bases. CDR3 bases: TGTGCCAGCAGTGAAATCCGTGAGGCCATATATTTT. The encoded protein is CASSEIREAIYF.

The J gene is TRBJ2-1, the V gene TRBV19; D call uncertain. Per germline, CDR1 LNHDA and CDR2 SQIVND (reference sequence). Between the trimmed V and J ends, which lost 4 bases and 0 bases, there was a span of 10 bases. The CDR3 extends over 15 amino acids. Written as DNA, the CDR3 is TGTGCCAGTAGTAGTGGTCCGAGCTCCTACAATGAGCAGTTCTTC. This codes for CASSSGPSSYNEQFF. Drawing the rest from reference TRBV19 and TRBJ2-1, the complete variable domain is DGGITQSPKYLFRKEGQNVTLSCEQNLNHDAMYWYRQDPGQGLRLIYYSQIVNDFQKGDIAEGYSVSREKKESFPLTVTSAQKNPTAFYLCASSSGPSSYNEQFFGPGTRLTVL.

V gene TRBV30 combines with J gene TRBJ2-2; 8 bases map to TRBD2. This CDR3 has 15 amino acids. J gave up 3 bases and V 3 bases, and 6 bases lay outside the gene matches. Germline V gene sequence: CDR1 GTSNPN, CDR2 SVGIG (reference sequence). The chain's CDR3 is CAWRSGSTDTGELFF. The DNA of the CDR3 is TGTGCCTGGAGAAGCGGGAGTACGGACACCGGGGAGCTGTTTTTT.

CDR3 nucleotide sequence: TGTGCCAGCAGCAAACGGCCACCATACACAAGCTCAACTGAAAAACTGTTTTTT. Encoded protein: CASSKRPPYTSSTEKLFF. The chain links TRBV7-8 to TRBJ1-4; the D is unclear. This CDR3 is built from 18 residues. The germline gives CDR1 SGHVS, CDR2 FQNEAQ. Between the trimmed V and J ends, which lost 5 bases and 7 bases, there was a span of 26 bases.

The V and J genes are TRBV19 and TRBJ1-1; D is uncertain. Germline loops: CDR1 LNHDA, CDR2 SQIVND (reference sequence). V lost 4 bases, J lost 0 bases, and 15 bases lay in between. The CDR3 contains 16 residues. CDR3 in DNA: TGTGCCAGTAGTAAGGCGCCCAGCACCTTGAACACTGAAGCTTTCTTT. It encodes CASSKAPSTLNTEAFF.

The chain couples TRBV9 to TRBJ2-3, with 12 bases fitting TRBD2. The V and J ends lost 0 bases and 5 bases, in that order; junction bases with no gene match: 13. The CDR3 extends over 19 amino acids. Germline CDR1 is SGDLS and CDR2 is YYNGEE. The CDR3 is CASSVAPFALAGGEDTQYF. The CDR3 DNA is TGTGCCAGCAGCGTAGCCCCATTTGCGCTAGCGGGAGGGGAAGATACGCAGTATTTT.

This chain links TRBV10-2 with TRBJ2-1, with 7 bases that match TRBD2. Germline CDR1 and CDR2: WSHSY and SAAADI. With 2 bases clipped from V and 5 bases from J, the junction kept 9 bases outside the gene matches. CDR3 length equals 16 residues. This chain's CDR3 is CASSEPPAGLNNEQFF. CDR3 in DNA: TGCGCCAGCAGTGAGCCCCCAGCGGGGTTAAACAATGAGCAGTTCTTC.

This clone was seen just once. V usage is TRBV15 and J usage is TRBJ2-5; the D gene could be TRBD1 or TRBD2 (6 bases each). The germline gives CDR1 LNHNV, CDR2 YYDKDF (reference sequence). Trimming left V 6 bases short and J 0 bases short, with 14 bases between. This CDR3 contains 15 residues. The CDR3 loop is CATRQGGMYQETQYF. The CDR3 DNA reads TGTGCCACCAGGCAAGGGGGGATGTACCAAGAGACCCAGTACTTC.

This sequence joins TRBV15 and TRBJ1-1; D possibly corresponds to TRBD1 (6 bases). Trimming stripped 0 bases from V and 7 bases from J, with 18 bases between. The CDR3 runs to 16 residues. Germline CDR1 is LNHNV and CDR2 is YYDKDF (reference sequence). The CDR3 sequence: CATSRELVGGQGEAFF. In DNA form, the CDR3 reads TGTGCCACCAGCAGAGAGCTCGTCGGGGGCCAGGGTGAAGCTTTCTTT.

The chain is built from TRBV19 and TRBJ1-5; 7 positions agree with TRBD1. There are 13 residues in the CDR3. The germline CDR1 and CDR2 sequences are LNHDA and SQIVND (reference sequence). The J segment lost 11 bases and the V segment lost 6 bases, leaving 10 bases of the junction unmatched. The CDR3 DNA reads TGTGCCAGTAGCTCCCCTGGACAGGCTTCCCAGCATTTT. Protein product: CASSSPGQASQHF.

The chain links TRBV7-9 to TRBJ1-1; 7 nucleotides align to TRBD1. This CDR3 is 14 amino acids long. The germline V gene has CDR1 SEHNR and CDR2 FQNEAQ (reference sequence). V lost 5 bases, J lost 3 bases, and 6 bases stayed unmatched. CDR3 nucleotides: TGTGCCAGCAGCCCTCGACAGGGCCACACTGAAGCTTTCTTT. It is translated as CASSPRQGHTEAFF.

The J gene is TRBJ2-3, the V gene TRBV2; TRBD2 aligns across 9 bases. V lost 3 bases and J lost 2; bases outside the gene matches: 3. This CDR3 is 15 amino acids long. CDR1 SNHLY and CDR2 FYNNEI come from the germline V gene. The CDR3 spells CASSEVAGVTDTQYF. In DNA, the CDR3 is TGTGCCAGCAGTGAGGTAGCGGGGGTCACAGATACGCAGTATTTT.

Only one count was recorded for this clone. The V and J genes are TRBV6-6 and TRBJ1-1; D gene uncertain. The CDR3 has 12 amino acids. The V end was cut by 9 bases, the J end by 6 bases, with 14 bases between. CDR1 is MNHNY and CDR2 is SVGAGI in the germline V gene (reference sequence). The CDR3 sequence is CASKTWGSEAFF. CDR3 bases: TGTGCCAGTAAGACTTGGGGTTCTGAAGCTTTCTTT.

In its sample, this clone was seen a few times. The rearrangement links TRBV28 to TRBJ1-2; the D gene is possibly TRBD1 (6 bases). The CDR3 is 15 residues long. Germline assignment: CDR1 MDHEN and CDR2 SYDVKM. V was pared by 5 bases and J by 2 bases, with 15 bases between. The CDR3 protein is CASSPGGRGNYGYTF. For the CDR3, the DNA is TGTGCCAGCAGTCCTGGTGGAAGGGGGAACTATGGCTACACCTTC.

The J gene is TRBJ1-2, the V gene TRBV4-1; unclear D gene. Deletions cut 3 bases from V and 6 bases from J, with 17 bases between. Per the germline V gene, CDR1 is MGHRA and CDR2 is YSYEKL. This CDR3 is built from 15 residues. The chain's CDR3 is CASSHPSTFVNGYTF. In DNA, the CDR3 is TGCGCCAGCAGCCATCCTTCGACCTTTGTTAATGGCTACACCTTC.

V is TRBV11-2 and J is TRBJ2-5; 8 bases are a match to TRBD2. Germline assignment: CDR1 SGHAT and CDR2 FQNNGV. The CDR3 loop spans 15 amino acids. V was clipped by 1 base and J by 1 base; unmatched bases: 2. CDR3 nucleotide sequence: TGTGCCAGCAGCTTAGCGGGAGGGATCCAAGAGACCCAGTACTTC. As protein: CASSLAGGIQETQYF.

V and J are TRBV19 and TRBJ1-6; D is perhaps TRBD1 (6 bases). The CDR3 length is 17 residues. Trimming shortened V by 6 bases and J by 7 bases, and 22 bases separated the two germline ends. Germline V gene lookup returns CDR1 LNHDA and CDR2 SQIVND (reference sequence). The CDR3 nucleotides read TGTGCCAGTAGCGCCAGGTCGGGGGCAAAAGGGAATTCACCCCTCCACTTT. This gives the protein CASSARSGAKGNSPLHF. Filled out from reference TRBV19 and TRBJ1-6, the complete variable domain reads DGGITQSPKYLFRKEGQNVTLSCEQNLNHDAMYWYRQDPGQGLRLIYYSQIVNDFQKGDIAEGYSVSREKKESFPLTVTSAQKNPTAFYLCASSARSGAKGNSPLHFGNGTRLTVT.

There are a few counts of this clone. V and J are TRBV18 and TRBJ1-1, with no clear D. CDR1 is KGHSH and CDR2 is LQKENI in the germline V gene. Trimming removed 3 bases from V and 3 bases from J, with 14 bases in between. This CDR3 region has 15 residues. CDR3 amino acids: CASSPPTQEDTEAFF. The CDR3 DNA reads as TGTGCCAGCTCACCCCCTACCCAGGAGGACACTGAAGCTTTCTTT. Full variable domain (missing parts from reference TRBV18 and TRBJ1-1): NAGVMQNPRHLVRRRGQEARLRCSPMKGHSHVYWYRQLPEEGLKFMVYLQKENIIDESGMPKERFSAEFPKEGPSILRIQQVVRGDSAAYFCASSPPTQEDTEAFFGQGTRLTVV.

This rearrangement joins TRBV29-1 to TRBJ1-2; D possibly corresponds to TRBD1 (5 bases). CDR1 SQVTM and CDR2 ANQGSEA come from the germline V gene. Between the trimmed V and J ends, which lost 4 bases and 3 bases, there was a span of 12 bases. The CDR3 runs 13 residues. For the CDR3, the DNA is TGCAGCGTTGGGTGGCAGGGAGACTATGGCTACACCTTC. Protein: CSVGWQGDYGYTF. The whole variable domain, remainder taken from reference TRBV29-1 and TRBJ1-2, is SAVISQKPSRDICQRGTSLTIQCQVDSQVTMMFWYRQQPGQSLTLIATANQGSEATYESGFVIDKFPISRPNLTFSTLTVSNMSPEDSSIYLCSVGWQGDYGYTFGSGTRLTVV.

The genes are TRBV5-5 and TRBJ1-5; D is perhaps TRBD1 (6 bases). CDR3 size: 15 residues. V dropped 0 bases and J dropped 6 bases, with 13 bases sitting between them. CDR1 is SGHKS and CDR2 is YYEKEE in the germline V gene (reference sequence). This CDR3 reads CASSLAPQGSQPQHF. In DNA, the CDR3 is TGTGCCAGCAGCTTGGCTCCACAGGGTAGTCAGCCCCAGCATTTT.